These 20 T cell receptor beta chains share one sample of origin, sequenced in a study of blood T cell repertoires in COVID-19. Repertoires were generated with immunoSEQ multiplex PCR, while TCRdb's copy carries only in-frame clones and drops some. The data contain over 130,000 clones, approximately 86% of them singletons. The sequenced sample was peripheral blood. Receptor source: a woman in her fifties or sixties with active or convalescent COVID-19.

This rearrangement joins TRBV2 to TRBJ1-2; D remains unclear. V lost 4 bases, J lost 4 bases, and 22 bases lay in between. The CDR3 contains 17 residues. The germline CDR1 and CDR2 sequences are SNHLY and FYNNEI. This chain's CDR3 is CASSVGGTGRTLYGYTF. DNA of the CDR3: TGTGCCAGCAGTGTGGGAGGAACTGGCCGAACCCTCTATGGCTACACCTTC.

V gene TRBV18 combines with J gene TRBJ2-5; D ambiguous. The CDR3 has 14 amino acids. V shed 0 bases and J shed 0 bases, with 5 bases lying between them. Germline V gives CDR1 KGHSH, CDR2 LQKENI. CDR3 region: CASSPPSYQETQYF. The DNA of the CDR3 is TGTGCCAGCTCACCACCCTCCTACCAAGAGACCCAGTACTTC. Full variable domain (rest looked up from reference TRBV18 and TRBJ2-5): NAGVMQNPRHLVRRRGQEARLRCSPMKGHSHVYWYRQLPEEGLKFMVYLQKENIIDESGMPKERFSAEFPKEGPSILRIQQVVRGDSAAYFCASSPPSYQETQYFGPGTRLLVL.

The gene calls are TRBV10-3 and TRBJ2-7; a possible D gene is TRBD1 (6 bases). The length of the CDR3 is 14 residues. V was pared by 3 bases and J by 0 bases, with 9 bases between. Germline values: CDR1 ENHRY, CDR2 SYGVKD. The CDR3 DNA reads as TGTGCCATCAGTGACCAGGACAGCTCCTACGAGCAGTACTTC. This codes for CAISDQDSSYEQYF.

The V and J genes are TRBV5-1 and TRBJ1-4; possible D gene TRBD1, 6 bases. Deletions cut 3 bases from V and 2 bases from J, with 26 bases between. CDR1 is SGHRS, CDR2 YFSETQ, per germline. The CDR3 is 20 amino acids. This CDR3 is CASSSGQTLIQPGTNEKLFF. DNA of the CDR3: TGCGCCAGCAGCTCCGGACAGACCTTAATTCAACCCGGGACTAATGAAAAACTGTTTTTT.

Comments on this clone: One junction end does not reproduce the germline sequence, and a read error may be involved. CDR3 nucleotide sequence: TGTGCTAGCAGCTTAGGGACTGCCGGTGTTGAGACCCAGTACTTC. It yields the protein CASSLGTAGVETQYF. This chain uses TRBV7-7 with TRBJ2-5; D perhaps matches TRBD2 (6 bases). The length of the CDR3 is 15 residues. Germline V CDR1 and CDR2: SSHAT, FNYEAQ (reference sequence). The full variable domain, with the rest looked up from reference TRBV7-7 and TRBJ2-5, is GAGVSQSPRYKVTKRGQDVTLRCDPISSHATLYWYQQALGQGPEFLTYFNYEAQPDKSGLPSDRFSAERPEGSISTLTIQRTEQRDSAMYRCASSLGTAGVETQYFGPGTRLLVL.

The chain joins TRBV18 to TRBJ1-5; D may be TRBD1 (6 bases). Per the germline V gene, CDR1 is KGHSH and CDR2 is LQKENI. V lost 4 bases, J lost 6 bases, and 22 bases lay in between. The CDR3 sequence is 17 residues long. This CDR3 reads CASSRTASTDQSQPQHF. The CDR3 DNA reads TGTGCCAGCTCACGGACAGCGAGTACAGACCAATCTCAGCCCCAGCATTTT.

The chain uses TRBV11-3 and TRBJ1-1; 7 bases are a match to TRBD1. The CDR3 loop spans 13 amino acids. With 1 base clipped from V and 10 bases from J, the junction kept 6 bases outside the gene matches. CDR1 and CDR2 (germline): SGHNT, YENEEA. CDR3 sequence reads: CASSLGPHRGAFF. Written as DNA, the CDR3 is TGTGCCAGCAGCTTAGGTCCCCACAGGGGAGCTTTCTTT.

V and J are TRBV12-5 and TRBJ1-1; unclear D gene. V dropped 5 bases and J dropped 1 base, with 11 bases sitting between them. The length of the CDR3 is 14 residues. Germline CDR1 reads LGHNT; CDR2 reads FRNRAP. CDR3 in DNA: TGTGCTAGTGGTCCCGACTTAGAGAACACTGAAGCTTTCTTT. Protein sequence: CASGPDLENTEAFF.

This clone was detected only a few times. This chain connects TRBV19 to TRBJ2-5; 9 bases are a match to TRBD1. The germline V gene encodes CDR1 LNHDA and CDR2 SQIVND (reference sequence). The V segment lost 6 bases and the J segment 7 bases; nucleotides outside the gene matches: 12. The CDR3 is 15 amino acids. Written as DNA, the CDR3 is TGTGCCAGTAGCCGGCCGGGACAGGGCGTAGGGACCCAGTACTTC. Translation: CASSRPGQGVGTQYF.

Notes on this clone: The sample contains more than one DNA sequence encoding this CDR3. CDR3 amino acids: CASSRPGFSYEQYF. CDR3 bases: TGTGCCAGCAGTAGACCAGGGTTTTCCTACGAGCAGTACTTC. The genes are TRBV6-2 or TRBV6-3 and TRBJ2-7, with a weak D call TRBD1 (5 bases). The CDR3 has 14 residues. The germline CDR1 and CDR2 sequences are MNHEY and SVGEGT. Trimming took 5 bases from V and 1 from J, leaving 12 bases between them.

The chain combines TRBV19 with TRBJ2-7; D is perhaps TRBD2 (5 bases). This CDR3 is built from 14 residues. Trimming cost V 0 bases and J 5 bases, with 11 bases left between them. The germline V gene encodes CDR1 LNHDA and CDR2 SQIVND (reference sequence). The CDR3 reads CASSIDLANNEQYF. CDR3 sequence (DNA): TGTGCCAGTAGTATAGATCTAGCAAATAACGAGCAGTACTTC.

The chain couples TRBV5-1 to TRBJ2-5; D may be TRBD2 (6 bases). The CDR3 has 14 residues. CDR1 is SGHRS, CDR2 YFSETQ, per germline. The V end was cut by 2 bases, the J end by 4 bases, with 12 bases between. CDR3 DNA: TGCGCCAGCAGCTTCCTAGGGCGGGGAGAGACCCAGTACTTC. It is translated as CASSFLGRGETQYF.

The CDR3 region is CASSHVDREKVEAFF. The CDR3 bases are TGCGCCAGCAGCCATGTAGACAGGGAGAAAGTTGAAGCTTTCTTT. J is TRBJ1-1 and V is TRBV4-1; 7 nucleotides line up with TRBD1. The CDR3 is 15 residues long. Germline loops: CDR1 MGHRA, CDR2 YSYEKL. Trimming at V came to 3 bases and at J to 7 bases, leaving 11 bases not matched to a gene.

The CDR3: CASSSPKRHAYGYTF. As DNA, the CDR3 is TGTGCCAGCAGCTCCCCCAAGCGCCATGCCTATGGCTACACCTTC. This chain uses TRBV11-2 with TRBJ1-2; the D is unclear. Per germline, CDR1 SGHAT and CDR2 FQNNGV. The CDR3 sequence is 15 residues long. Trimming stripped 4 bases from V and 4 bases from J, with 16 bases between.

The chain uses TRBV4-1 and TRBJ2-2; the D gene is possibly TRBD2 (5 bases). There are 15 residues in the CDR3. Germline V gene sequence: CDR1 MGHRA, CDR2 YSYEKL. Deletions cut 3 bases from V and 5 bases from J, with 13 bases between. The CDR3 region is CASSQTSWETGELFF. Here the CDR3 DNA reads TGCGCCAGCAGCCAGACCTCTTGGGAGACCGGGGAGCTGTTTTTT.

The genes are TRBV25-1 and TRBJ2-5; 7 positions agree with TRBD2. Germline V gives CDR1 MGHDK, CDR2 SYGVNS. This CDR3 region has 14 residues. V lost 6 bases and J lost 2; bases outside the gene matches: 6. The CDR3 protein is CASRRGGGQETQYF. In DNA, the CDR3 is TGTGCCAGCAGGCGTGGCGGGGGACAAGAGACCCAGTACTTC.

The V gene is TRBV6-6, the J gene TRBJ1-1, with D possibly matching TRBD1 (6 bases). Germline V gene lookup returns CDR1 MNHNY and CDR2 SVGAGI (reference sequence). The CDR3 has 14 residues. Deletions cut 8 bases from V and 4 bases from J, with 17 bases between. CDR3 sequence: CASCRAGAGTEAFF. In nucleotides, the CDR3 is TGTGCCAGCTGTAGGGCAGGGGCGGGCACTGAAGCTTTCTTT.

This chain links TRBV18 with TRBJ2-4; TRBD1 aligns across 9 bases. The trim removed 6 bases at V and 0 bases at J, leaving 12 bases unmatched. Germline CDR1 reads KGHSH; CDR2 reads LQKENI. The CDR3 totals 18 residues. CDR3 in DNA: TGTGCCAGCTCTCCCGGGACAGGGACCCTATTAGCCAAAAACATTCAGTACTTC. Translated, it gives CASSPGTGTLLAKNIQYF.

The table lists this clone with a count of one. The V call is TRBV7-6, the J call TRBJ1-1; D gene ambiguous. CDR3 size: 14 residues. Germline lookup yields CDR1 SGHVS and CDR2 FNYEAQ. The ends were cut back, 0 bases at V and 1 base at J, with 6 bases in the middle. The CDR3 region has the DNA TGTGCCAGCAGCTTAGCGCTCGGGAACACTGAAGCTTTCTTT. Translated: CASSLALGNTEAFF. Based on the CDR3 plus reference TRBV7-6 and TRBJ1-1, the full variable domain is GAGVSQSPRYKVTKRGQDVALRCDPISGHVSLYWYRQALGQGPEFLTYFNYEAQQDKSGLPNDRFSAERPEGSISTLTIQRTEQRDSAMYRCASSLALGNTEAFFGQGTRLTVV.

The table lists this clone with a count of one. The chain employs TRBV7-8 and TRBJ1-2; tentatively, D is TRBD1 (6 bases). The CDR3 is 12 amino acids. Germline CDR1 is SGHVS and CDR2 is FQNEAQ. The ends were cut back, 4 bases at V and 7 bases at J, with 10 bases in the middle. CDR3 protein: CASSSDRGGYTF. DNA of the CDR3: TGTGCCAGCAGCTCGGACAGAGGTGGCTACACCTTC.